The clone carrying this T cell receptor (beta chain) was seen a handful of times. This specimen belongs to a study of patients and donors after allogeneic stem cell transplantation. CDR3 length: 15 amino acids. V was shortened by 6 bases and J by 6 bases, with 18 bases between the two germline ends. CDR1 is SGHVS and CDR2 is FQNEAQ in the germline V gene. TCRdb recomputed calls from the RT-PCR reads with MiXCR, one row per CDR3 protein. The sample has about a million distinct CDR3 sequences, approximately 19% seen once. This receptor was identified in a human donor who was either an allogeneic HSCT recipient or a stem cell or donor lymphocyte infusion donor (not recorded which). It is not recorded whose cells these are; they may come from a transplant donor. The chain combines TRBV7-8 with TRBJ2-1; tentative D call: TRBD2 (7 bases). The sequencing input was blood, either unsorted or a sorted T cell fraction (not recorded which). In nucleotides, the CDR3 is TGTGCCAGCAGTTCCCCTTTGCGGGGGCTCAATGAGCAGTTCTTC. It is translated as CASSSPLRGLNEQFF.